This T cell receptor (beta chain) was captured in a study of T cell responses to AZD1222 COVID-19 vaccine. General study findings and limits: Only five or six individuals given AZD1222 were seropositive at baseline.

Profiling relied on immunoSEQ multiplex PCR, and the TCRdb table lists in-frame clones only, not all of them. Of some 100,000 clones in the sample, approximately 92% are singletons; the top ten hold about 2.5%. Remarks on this clone: Its target is not known.

The CDR3 consists of 14 residues. Deletions cut 5 bases from V and 2 bases from J, with 12 bases between. Germline V CDR1 and CDR2: SGHRS, YFSETQ. The material sequenced was peripheral blood, taken 28 days after the second AZD1222 dose. The origin of this receptor is an adult who received the AZD1222 COVID-19 vaccine. The chain employs TRBV5-1 and TRBJ2-3; D is uncertain. CDR3 protein: CASSFLDPTDTQYF. CDR3 DNA: TGCGCCAGCAGTTTTTTAGACCCCACAGATACGCAGTATTTT. The full variable domain, its missing parts supplied by reference TRBV5-1 and TRBJ2-3, is KAGVTQTPRYLIKTRGQQVTLSCSPISGHRSVSWYQQTPGQGLQFLFEYFSETQRNKGNFPGRFSGRQFSNSRSEMNVSTLELGDSALYLCASSFLDPTDTQYFGPGTRLTVL.